Listed below are T cell receptor beta chains from one sample, sequenced in a study of human T cells and chemical hapten exposure. TCRdb independently ran MiXCR on the RACE reads; one entry per CDR3 protein. Found here are tens of thousands of distinct CDR3 sequences, 12% of them singletons; the top ten hold about 3.7%. Sample: whole blood, taken in connection with sensitization to the hapten diphenylcyclopropenone (DPC). Source of these receptors: a woman aged 55-70 years with alopecia areata. Some clones in this sample may be carry-over from other donors' samples. The CDR3 runs from the conserved cysteine through the conserved F or W. D genes are given only for firm matches. Not every row has a clone size; where given, it reads once, few, many or a size class.

>15|TRBJ2-1|NA|many|TRBV2
TGTGCCAGCAGTGGTAACCCGAGGCGGGGCAATGAGCAGTTCTTC
CASSGNPRRGNEQFF
>13|TRBJ2-7|NA|many|TRBV20-1
TGCAGTGCTAACAGGGAAATAGCTCGCGAGCAGTACTTC
CSANREIAREQYF
>14|TRBJ2-3|NA|NA|TRBV20-1
TGCAGTGCTAGAGAAGGGGTAGGCGCAGATACGCAGTATTTT
CSAREGVGADTQYF
>15|TRBJ2-1|NA|few|TRBV10-3
TGTGCCATCAGTGAGAGTCAGAGCTCCTACAATGAGCAGTTCTTC
CAISESQSSYNEQFF
>12|TRBJ2-5|NA|few|TRBV11-2
TGTGCCAGCAGCCGGGATGAAGAGACCCAGTACTTC
CASSRDEETQYF
>16|TRBJ2-3|NA|NA|TRBV11-3
TGTGCCAGCAGCTCCGGGACGGCGAAGATAGCAGATACGCAGTATTTT
CASSSGTAKIADTQYF
>19|TRBJ2-3|NA|NA|TRBV6-5
TGTGCCAGCAGTTACTCGATGCTCAGCGGACCCCAGCTTCTAGATACGCAGTATTTT
CASSYSMLSGPQLLDTQYF
>17|TRBJ1-5|TRBD1|few|TRBV12-3/TRBV12-4
TGTGCCAGCAGTCCCAACCAACAGGGGGCCGGCAATCAGCCCCAGCATTTT
CASSPNQQGAGNQPQHF
>13|TRBJ1-3|NA|NA|TRBV3-1
TGTGCCAGCAGCGGGCGGGGCGGCGGCACCATATATTTT
CASSGRGGGTIYF
>12|TRBJ2-3|NA|NA|TRBV20-1
TGCAGTGCTAGCCGGTTAACAGATACGCAGTATTTT
CSASRLTDTQYF